The rows below give T cell receptor beta chains drawn from one sample of a study of molecular identifiers for immune sequencing clone quantification. TCRdb re-called the PCR reads with MiXCR, one entry per CDR3 protein. The sample has approximately 630,000 distinct CDR3 sequences, roughly 25% seen once. Sample: naive CD8+ T cells from blood, with Jurkat cell RNA spiked in. The receptors stem from a human donor in good health. Some libraries in this study had Jurkat cell RNA spiked in. The conserved cysteine and the conserved F or W are not part of the CDR3 here.

16,TRBV18,ASSPSSWDIYMNTEAF
12,TRBV2,ASSDGSSQETQY
13,TRBV13,ASSSRWGGPYEQY
11,TRBV6-1,ASSEIGGYGYT
13,TRBV15,ATSRDLGASYEQY
13,TRBV19,ASSWGSDSNQPQH
11,TRBV30,AWSRGMDTEAF
17,TRBV3-1,ASSHHGTDGLAVRYEQY
12,TRBV2,ASSELQTPYEQY
12,TRBV5-6,ASSAGQPNTEAF
12,TRBV7-9,ASSPSGSADTQY
12,TRBV28,ASTGAGSTDTQY
12,TRBV3-1,ASSQDWGPYEQC
12,TRBV19,ASSITDLAYEQY
13,TRBV27,ASRPTPSSYNEQF
14,TRBV12-3/TRBV12-4,ASSQFSGRFTGELF
14,TRBV6-2/TRBV6-3,ASSYGTSRSTDTQY
18,TRBV4-3,ASSQDRVSPGDVNTGELF
14,TRBV4-2,ASRLKALLPPALPH
12,TRBV30,AWSVGTADYEQY
12,TRBV2,ASRSTGGVAAAF
11,TRBV3-1,ASSQIGGYEQY
16,TRBV6-1,ASSERGQGRNLNYGYT
13,TRBV27,ASSMSGSGGQPQH
12,TRBV19,ASQESQHDNEQS
12,TRBV21-1,ASTLMLALDTQY
13,TRBV28,ASRPLAGGYNEQF
12,TRBV19,AIGADRANNEQF
14,TRBV4-3,ASSQDFSRADEKLF
14,TRBV6-2/TRBV6-3,ASSHSADGGQETQY
13,TRBV27,ASSSGQGLIYEQY
13,TRBV27,ASSYGGGNNNEQF
11,TRBV7-9,ASSPFPNTEAF
14,TRBV5-6,ASSLRLGHNTGELF
14,TRBV28,ASSLPRGRDTGELF
18,TRBV12-3/TRBV12-4,ASSSQTGLAGGPSSDTQY